The 25 T cell receptor beta chains below were found in one sample sequenced in a study of cytomegalovirus exposure and HLA in healthy donors. The data were produced by immunoSEQ multiplex PCR, yet TCRdb's version contains in-frame clones alone and is incomplete. The table shows around 180,000 clones, with more than 80% occurring only once. The sample comprised PBMCs. The receptors were sampled from a man aged 18 to 29 in good health and CMV-seropositive.

J is TRBJ1-1 and V is TRBV7-2, with D maybe TRBD1 (5 bases). The V gene lost 8 bases and the J gene lost 6 bases, with 16 bases spanning the gap. Germline values: CDR1 SGHTA, CDR2 FQGNSA. The CDR3 consists of 13 residues. CDR3 nucleotides: TGTGCCAGCCGCGGAGGGGCCGTGGCTGAAGCTTTCTTT. Translation: CASRGGAVAEAFF.

The chain links TRBV6-5 to TRBJ1-1; D remains ambiguous. Germline V gives CDR1 MNHEY, CDR2 SVGAGI. The CDR3 is 13 residues long. Trimming pared 8 bases from V and 1 base from J, leaving 11 bases between. In DNA form, the CDR3 reads TGTGCCAGCCTAAGAGAAGCGAACACTGAAGCTTTCTTT. Its protein product is CASLREANTEAFF.

The gene calls are TRBV5-1 and TRBJ1-2; D uncertain. This CDR3 is 14 amino acids long. V was cut by 4 bases and J by 0 bases, with 10 bases left in between. CDR1 is SGHRS, CDR2 YFSETQ, per germline. CDR3 region: CASSRDTANYGYTF. The CDR3 nucleotides read TGCGCCAGCAGCCGCGACACAGCTAACTATGGCTACACCTTC.

The genes are TRBV6-6 and TRBJ2-7, with 15 nucleotides matching TRBD2. This CDR3 is built from 14 residues. Germline trimming cut 7 bases from V and 4 bases from J; bases unmatched to any gene: 2. Germline V gene data show CDR1 as MNHNY and CDR2 as SVGAGI (reference sequence). CDR3 in amino acids: CASTGTSGRYEQYF. The CDR3 DNA follows: TGTGCCAGCACCGGGACTAGCGGGAGGTACGAGCAGTACTTC.

The chain carries TRBV6-5 and TRBJ2-2, with 8 bases that match TRBD1. The germline gives CDR1 MNHEY, CDR2 SVGAGI. With 2 bases clipped from V and 6 bases from J, the junction kept 5 bases outside the gene matches. CDR3 length equals 15 residues. CDR3 coding DNA: TGTGCCAGCAGTTACGACAGGGGTAGCGCCGGGGAGCTGTTTTTT. Amino acids: CASSYDRGSAGELFF.

The chain links TRBV5-1 to TRBJ2-2, with TRBD1 identical over 10 bases. After removal of 4 bases from V and 3 bases from J, the junction contained 12 bases not matched to a gene. The V gene's germline CDR1 is SGHRS and CDR2 YFSETQ. This CDR3 is built from 18 residues. The CDR3, as DNA: TGCGCCAGCAGCCAAGTTCGGGACAGGGGACAATACACCGGGGAGCTGTTTTTT. Protein: CASSQVRDRGQYTGELFF.

The rearrangement uses TRBV9 and TRBJ2-1; 9 nucleotides match TRBD2. In germline, CDR1 is SGDLS, CDR2 YYNGEE. Trimming at V came to 4 bases and at J to 8 bases, leaving 16 bases not matched to a gene. The CDR3 consists of 17 residues. The CDR3 reads CASSRAADVAGVHEQFF. Here the CDR3 DNA reads TGTGCCAGCAGCCGCGCCGCGGATGTAGCGGGAGTCCATGAGCAGTTCTTC.

The chain recombines TRBV27 with TRBJ2-7; D not certain. V was cut by 7 bases and J by 0 bases, with 7 bases left in between. The germline V gene has CDR1 MNHEY and CDR2 SMNVEV (reference sequence). There are 12 residues in the CDR3. CDR3: CASTDTSYEQYF. CDR3 in DNA: TGTGCCAGCACCGACACCTCCTACGAGCAGTACTTC.

This chain joins TRBV4-1 and TRBJ1-1, with D possibly being TRBD1 (6 bases). This CDR3 has 13 residues. Germline CDR1 is MGHRA and CDR2 is YSYEKL. V was trimmed by 5 bases and J by 4 bases, leaving 11 bases between them. The CDR3 here is CASSVQGVTEAFF. DNA for the CDR3: TGCGCCAGCAGCGTACAGGGAGTCACTGAAGCTTTCTTT.

The genes are TRBV10-1 and TRBJ2-7; maybe TRBD2 (6 bases). Looked up from germline, CDR1 is WNHNN and CDR2 is SYGVQD (reference sequence). V was shortened by 8 bases and J by 9 bases, with 26 bases between the two germline ends. There are 15 residues in the CDR3. CDR3 nucleotide sequence: TGCGCCAGCCCCCGGGAACCGGGAGTCTCGTTCGGGCAGTACTTC. It translates to CASPREPGVSFGQYF.

The chain uses TRBV30 and TRBJ2-7; D gene ambiguous. The V gene lost 3 bases and the J gene lost 5 bases, with 17 bases spanning the gap. The CDR3 is 14 residues long. The V gene's germline CDR1 is GTSNPN and CDR2 SVGIG (reference sequence). The CDR3 sequence is CAWRPRGSLHEQYF. The CDR3 DNA sequence: TGTGCCTGGAGACCCCGCGGAAGCCTCCACGAGCAGTACTTC.

The chain joins TRBV18 to TRBJ2-7; possibly TRBD2 for D (6 bases). This CDR3 region has 13 residues. Germline CDR1 KGHSH, CDR2 LQKENI. V shed 5 bases and J shed 3 bases, with 11 bases lying between them. The CDR3 protein is CASSVSEGYEQYF. CDR3 DNA: TGTGCCAGCTCAGTATCGGAGGGCTACGAGCAGTACTTC.

This rearrangement joins TRBV5-4 to TRBJ2-3; tentatively, D is TRBD2 (6 bases). The CDR3 is made up of 14 amino acids. CDR1 SGHNT and CDR2 YYREEE come from the germline V gene (reference sequence). Trimming cost V 10 bases and J 2 bases, with 17 bases left between them. The CDR3 DNA reads as TGTGCCGCACGCCGTCCGGGAGCCACAGATACGCAGTATTTT. It translates to CAARRPGATDTQYF.

This clone has just one count. The chain employs TRBV27 and TRBJ2-2; 9 bases are a match to TRBD1. Looked up from germline, CDR1 is MNHEY and CDR2 is SMNVEV (reference sequence). The CDR3 is made up of 15 amino acids. With V trimmed by 5 bases and J by 6 bases, 7 bases remained unmatched. The CDR3 DNA reads TGTGCCAGCAGTCGACAGGGGGGGAGAGCCGGGGAGCTGTTTTTT. This codes for CASSRQGGRAGELFF.

The V and J genes are TRBV2 and TRBJ1-5, with D possibly being TRBD1 (5 bases). V was pared by 7 bases and J by 4 bases, with 20 bases between. Germline CDR1 is SNHLY and CDR2 is FYNNEI. The CDR3 consists of 16 residues. The CDR3 DNA follows: TGTGCCAGCAAACCGCCGCCCACAGGAAGGAATCAGCCCCAGCATTTT. Protein: CASKPPPTGRNQPQHF.

The rearrangement joins TRBV4-2 to TRBJ2-3; 8 nucleotides match TRBD2. Germline V gene data show CDR1 as LGHNA and CDR2 as YNFKEQ. CDR3 size: 16 residues. V lost 0 bases to trimming and J lost 6 bases; unmatched junction nucleotides: 8. For the CDR3, the DNA is TGTGCCAGCAGCCAAGATAGGGGACTAGGGAGTGATACGCAGTATTTT. This encodes CASSQDRGLGSDTQYF.

This clone was observed a handful of times. The chain has TRBV11-2 and TRBJ1-1; D is unclear. With 5 bases removed from V and 8 bases from J, the gap between germline ends came to 12 bases. From germline, CDR1 is SGHAT and CDR2 FQNNGV. This CDR3 is 12 amino acids long. The CDR3 coding sequence is TGTGCCAGCAGCCATACCGGGATAGAAGCTTTCTTT. This encodes CASSHTGIEAFF.

The chain couples TRBV15 to TRBJ1-2, with TRBD1 as a possible D gene (5 bases). The CDR3 is 16 residues long. Germline V CDR1 and CDR2: LNHNV, YYDKDF (reference sequence). Trimming removed 0 bases at V and 7 bases at J, with 18 bases between. CDR3 sequence: CATSRDQQAYGGGYTF. As DNA, the CDR3 is TGTGCCACCAGCAGAGATCAGCAGGCTTACGGGGGTGGCTACACCTTC.

This clone was picked up one time. The chain links TRBV29-1 to TRBJ1-1; a weak D match, TRBD1 (6 bases). V lost 8 bases to trimming and J lost 1 base, with 14 bases between them. Germline V gives CDR1 SQVTM, CDR2 ANQGSEA. The CDR3 is 13 amino acids. CDR3 in DNA: TGCAGCTTGGGGGGGGCGGGGAACACTGAAGCTTTCTTT. Its protein product is CSLGGAGNTEAFF.

The chain combines TRBV4-2 with TRBJ2-7; TRBD2 might be the D (6 bases). The CDR3 has 14 amino acids. The V and J ends lost 7 bases and 0 bases respectively, with 13 bases between them. CDR1 is LGHNA and CDR2 is YNFKEQ in the germline V gene. CDR3 residues: CASTPTGVSYEQYF. CDR3 DNA sequence: TGTGCCAGCACCCCGACGGGGGTCTCCTACGAGCAGTACTTC.

V gene TRBV19 combines with J gene TRBJ2-7; D is possibly TRBD1 (5 bases). This CDR3 region has 13 residues. The V end was cut by 3 bases, the J end by 0 bases, with 6 bases between. Germline V gene data show CDR1 as LNHDA and CDR2 as SQIVND (reference sequence). The DNA of the CDR3 is TGTGCCAGTAGTATTGACAGCTCCTACGAGCAGTACTTC. Its translation: CASSIDSSYEQYF.

The genes are TRBV7-9 and TRBJ1-1; D might be TRBD1 (5 bases). V lost 5 bases and J 1 base, leaving 11 bases between the germline ends. This CDR3 has 14 amino acids. Per germline, CDR1 SEHNR and CDR2 FQNEAQ (reference sequence). CDR3 region: CASSARTPNTEAFF. The CDR3 DNA follows: TGTGCCAGCAGCGCGAGGACACCGAACACTGAAGCTTTCTTT.

The chain joins TRBV4-2 to TRBJ1-3; D unresolved. CDR1 and CDR2 from the germline V gene are LGHNA and YNFKEQ. Trimming stripped 1 base from V and 0 bases from J, with 10 bases between. The CDR3 sequence is 16 residues long. CDR3 sequence: CASSQARVSSGNTIYF. DNA for the CDR3: TGTGCCAGCAGCCAAGCACGCGTGAGCTCTGGAAACACCATATATTTT.

This rearrangement joins TRBV7-2 to TRBJ1-3; no definite D call. CDR1 is SGHTA, CDR2 FQGNSA, per germline. There are 15 residues in the CDR3. The V end was cut by 5 bases, the J end by 9 bases, with 20 bases between. The CDR3 nucleotides are TGTGCCAGCAGCCCTTCCGGGAGTCTGGGTAGCACCATATATTTT. Translation gives CASSPSGSLGSTIYF. Looking up the rest from reference TRBV7-2 and TRBJ1-3 gives the full variable domain: GAGVSQSPSNKVTEKGKDVELRCDPISGHTALYWYRQSLGQGLEFLIYFQGNSAPDKSGLPSDRFSAERTGGSVSTLTIQRTQQEDSAVYLCASSPSGSLGSTIYFGEGSWLTVV.

This rearrangement joins TRBV10-3 to TRBJ2-2, with 11 bases matching TRBD1. Germline lookup yields CDR1 ENHRY and CDR2 SYGVKD. CDR3 length: 15 amino acids. The ends lost 6 bases at V and 3 bases at J; junction bases unmatched: 3. In nucleotides, the CDR3 is TGTGCCATCAGGGGGGACAGGGGGGACACCGGGGAGCTGTTTTTT. Encoded protein: CAIRGDRGDTGELFF.